The present TCR beta chain was sequenced within a study of OX40 agonist ivuxolimab in advanced cancers. Overall study results and limits: On average, a greater number of expanded clones characterised CD8+ T cells relative to CD4+. Low normalized T-cell clonal expansion also characterized some of the nonresponders.

A note on this clone: Antigen: not known.

Germline CDR1 and CDR2: SGHTA and FQGNSA. Trimming removed 5 bases from V and 5 bases from J; junction bases left unmatched: 8. The CDR3 is 16 residues long. Sequencing used immunoSEQ multiplex PCR; TCRdb keeps in-frame clones, though not all of them. The profile covers 65,000 to 75,000 clones, with 82% appearing a single time and about 7% taken by the ten largest. The gene calls are TRBV7-2 and TRBJ2-1; 11 bases are a match to TRBD2. The sequence derives from an adult with an advanced solid tumor such as melanoma, head and neck, liver or kidney cancer. The source was CD4+ or CD8+ T cells sorted from blood, collected in a trial of the OX40 agonist ivuxolimab. The CDR3 protein is CASSRASTSGNNEQFF. In nucleotides, the CDR3 is TGTGCCAGCAGCCGGGCATCGACTAGCGGGAACAATGAGCAGTTCTTC. Using reference TRBV7-2 and TRBJ2-1 for the parts outside the CDR3, the full variable domain is GAGVSQSPSNKVTEKGKDVELRCDPISGHTALYWYRQSLGQGLEFLIYFQGNSAPDKSGLPSDRFSAERTGGSVSTLTIQRTQQEDSAVYLCASSRASTSGNNEQFFGPGTRLTVL.